The following is a T cell receptor (beta chain) sequence with its context. The target antigen is unknown. Per sample, a minimum of 6 million PBMCs were isolated. Total RNA amounts of at least 5.5 micrograms were extracted per sample. This sample is drawn from a study of blood T cells in healthy people across ages. Points from the study as a whole: With unsorted PBMCs, a conclusive comparison of naive versus antigen-experienced cells was not possible.

Combining a sample-barcoded 5' primer with a J-beta primer mix, a second PCR ran for roughly 7 to 12 cycles. Carrying 12 random nucleotides, a template-switch adaptor labeled each individual cDNA molecule. TCRdb re-analysed the 5' RACE reads in MiXCR, keeping a single row per CDR3 protein. Among about 1.6 million distinct CDR3 sequences listed, about 31% were seen once. Germline lookup yields CDR1 SQVTM and CDR2 ANQGSEA. CDR3 length equals 16 residues. Unmatched junction bases numbered 17, after V lost 6 bases and J lost 6 bases. The source material was blood. The V call is TRBV29-1, the J call TRBJ1-2; TRBD1 aligns across 9 bases. The source is a woman in her thirties in good health. CDR3 bases: TGCAGCGTCTCCTTCTCCGGGACAGGGTTTTCCAATGGCTACACCTTC. Residues: CSVSFSGTGFSNGYTF.